The table lists the clone carrying this T cell receptor beta chain with a few counts. What it binds is unknown. The data were taken from a study of cytomegalovirus exposure and HLA in healthy donors. Study as a whole: A data release that came early held 80 million to 95 million unique TCRs from HLA-typed donors.

General study results and limits: Later analysis identified about 18,000 TCR beta sequences associated with HLA alleles, using a false discovery rate threshold of 0.05. Common viral pathogens seemed to be connected with several of the most significant clusters, according to a later analysis. By a later analysis, the bulk of CMV-associated TCR beta chains appeared HLA-restricted.

The PCR ran on 60 Vbeta and 13 Jbeta primers. Produced via immunoSEQ multiplex PCR; TCRdb's table is partial and in-frame only. Among approximately 160,000 clones listed, roughly two thirds were seen once. V lost 4 bases, J lost 2 bases, and 10 bases lay in between. The CDR3 contains 14 residues. The sample taken for sequencing was PBMCs. The chain links TRBV23-1 to TRBJ2-3; a possible D gene is TRBD2 (6 bases). TRBV23-1 is known as an ORF, though its function is uncertain. This receptor was taken from a woman aged 40 to 50 in good health and CMV-seropositive. The CDR3 is CASSRGVSTDTQYF. CDR3 nucleotide sequence: TGCGCCAGCAGTCGGGGGGTATCCACAGATACGCAGTATTTT.